Following are 12 T cell receptor beta chains from one sample sequenced in a study of radiation and T cells in renal cell carcinoma. Treatment defined: treatment-naive control, cytoreductive nephrectomy. Assay: immunoSEQ multiplex PCR; the TCRdb copy retains only in-frame clones and omits some. Among approximately 14,000 clones listed, roughly three fifths were seen once. Sample: tumor tissue, taken from a patient whose treatment was nephrectomy without radiotherapy. Receptor source: a man aged 50 to 59 with renal cell carcinoma.

The DNA for the CDR3 is TGTGCCAGCAGCCCGATAGACCAAGCGGTCGGGGAGCTGTTTTTT. As protein: CASSPIDQAVGELFF. The rearrangement links TRBV7-9 to TRBJ2-2; a possible D gene is TRBD2 (5 bases). The CDR3 totals 15 residues. The germline gives CDR1 SEHNR, CDR2 FQNEAQ (reference sequence). The V end was cut by 5 bases, the J end by 7 bases, with 17 bases between.

The chain recombines TRBV27 with TRBJ2-7; the D gene could be TRBD1 or TRBD2 (6 bases each). V was cut by 6 bases and J by 4 bases, with 22 bases left in between. This CDR3 comprises 16 residues. CDR1 MNHEY and CDR2 SMNVEV come from the germline V gene (reference sequence). CDR3 nucleotide sequence: TGTGCCAGCAGCATAAGAGGAGTGGGGGGCTTTTACGAGCAGTACTTC. Its protein is CASSIRGVGGFYEQYF.

The gene calls are TRBV12-5 and TRBJ2-7; 9 bases align to TRBD1. The V gene end was trimmed by 5 bases and the J gene end by 2 bases; junction bases not matched to a gene: 10. The CDR3 spans 16 residues. Germline CDR1 is LGHNT and CDR2 is FRNRAP. The CDR3 reads CASGVNPGTGPYEQYF. CDR3 DNA: TGTGCTAGTGGTGTAAACCCCGGGACAGGGCCCTACGAGCAGTACTTC.

The CDR3 DNA is TGTGCCAGCAGCATAGGGGGAGGCGCCGCGATCGGCTACACCTTC. Its protein is CASSIGGGAAIGYTF. This rearrangement joins TRBV2 to TRBJ1-2, with D possibly matching TRBD1 (6 bases). The V end was cut by 6 bases, the J end by 8 bases, with 22 bases between. CDR3 size: 15 residues. In germline, CDR1 is SNHLY, CDR2 FYNNEI.

This clone was detected a few times. This chain joins TRBV29-1 and TRBJ1-2; 7 bases match TRBD1. The V and J ends lost 7 bases and 4 bases, in that order; junction bases with no gene match: 12. CDR1 is SQVTM and CDR2 is ANQGSEA in the germline V gene. CDR3 length: 14 amino acids. The CDR3 coding sequence is TGCAGCGCTCCGATTCGACAGGGATCCTATGGCTACACCTTC. It specifies CSAPIRQGSYGYTF.

The rearrangement joins TRBV12-5 to TRBJ2-1; D is possibly TRBD1 (5 bases). Germline V lookup: CDR1 LGHNT, CDR2 FRNRAP. The CDR3 has 15 amino acids. Trimming pared 5 bases from V and 1 base from J, leaving 12 bases between. DNA for the CDR3: TGTGCTAGTGGTCTCCAGACAGCATCCTACAATGAGCAGTTCTTC. This codes for CASGLQTASYNEQFF.

This clone was seen a few times. V is TRBV19 and J is TRBJ1-4, with D hard to call. CDR1 LNHDA and CDR2 SQIVND come from the germline V gene (reference sequence). V was pared by 5 bases and J by 4 bases, with 8 bases between. The CDR3 has 13 amino acids. The CDR3 here is CASSWGINEKLFF. CDR3 coding DNA: TGTGCCAGTAGTTGGGGTATTAATGAAAAACTGTTTTTT. The full variable domain, in which reference TRBV19 and TRBJ1-4 provide the parts outside the CDR3, is DGGITQSPKYLFRKEGQNVTLSCEQNLNHDAMYWYRQDPGQGLRLIYYSQIVNDFQKGDIAEGYSVSREKKESFPLTVTSAQKNPTAFYLCASSWGINEKLFFGSGTQLSVL.

The chain has TRBV9 and TRBJ1-2; D is uncertain. In germline, CDR1 is SGDLS, CDR2 YYNGEE. The CDR3 has 15 residues. V lost 0 bases and J lost 4, with 13 bases in between. CDR3 sequence: CASSVEGRVGYGYTF. CDR3 DNA sequence: TGTGCCAGCAGCGTAGAAGGAAGGGTGGGCTATGGCTACACCTTC.

The genes are TRBV6-1 and TRBJ1-2; D remains unclear. The CDR3 is made up of 14 amino acids. CDR1 is MNHNS and CDR2 is SASEGT in the germline V gene. V lost 10 bases and J lost 2, with 17 bases in between. DNA of the CDR3: TGTGCCACCTCCCGTGGAGGGCCGAACTATGGCTACACCTTC. As protein: CATSRGGPNYGYTF.

The rearrangement links TRBV6-1 to TRBJ2-3, with a weak D call TRBD1 (6 bases). Germline V gene sequence: CDR1 MNHNS, CDR2 SASEGT. This CDR3 is 15 amino acids long. V was cut by 2 bases and J by 8 bases, with 17 bases left in between. In nucleotides, the CDR3 is TGTGCCAGCAGTGAATGGGCAACAGGGCTGGGTACGCAGTATTTT. Translation gives CASSEWATGLGTQYF.

This chain links TRBV14 with TRBJ2-7; D is unresolved. Germline V gives CDR1 SGHDN, CDR2 FVKESK. Between the trimmed V and J ends, which lost 5 bases and 6 bases, there was a span of 8 bases. The CDR3 is made up of 11 amino acids. DNA of the CDR3: TGTGCCAGCAGCGGCGGTCCCGAGCAGTACTTC. Translated, it gives CASSGGPEQYF.

In its sample, this clone was seen a few times. The CDR3 DNA reads TGTGCCAGCAGTTTCAGGGGCCAGAACACTGAAGCTTTCTTT. Protein: CASSFRGQNTEAFF. The chain employs TRBV27 and TRBJ1-1; D is perhaps TRBD1 (6 bases). The CDR3 has 14 residues. The V gene lost 3 bases and the J gene lost 1 base, with 9 bases spanning the gap. Germline V gives CDR1 MNHEY, CDR2 SMNVEV (reference sequence).